The 14 T cell receptor beta chains listed next were all sequenced from one sample in a study of T-cell memory formation after mild COVID-19. TCRdb re-called the 5' RACE reads with MiXCR, one entry per CDR3 protein. The sample has approximately 260,000 distinct CDR3 sequences, 15% to 20% seen once. The sample comprised PBMCs or a T cell subset sorted from them (not recorded which). The receptors originated from a man between 18 and 35 years old who had mild COVID-19 (a few samples of this study predate the infection). Cell type and time point are not known.

The chain joins TRBV7-9 to TRBJ2-7, with D possibly being TRBD2 (6 bases). V was shortened by 5 bases and J by 3 bases, with 11 bases between the two germline ends. Germline CDR1 and CDR2: SEHNR and FQNEAQ (reference sequence). The CDR3 length is 13 residues. The DNA for the CDR3 is TGTGCCAGCAGCGGTGACGGGGGCTACGAGCAGTACGTC. Amino acids: CASSGDGGYEQYV.

The rearrangement joins TRBV7-6 to TRBJ2-3, with D perhaps matching TRBD2 (6 bases). Germline CDR1 is SGHVS and CDR2 is FNYEAQ. The CDR3 extends over 15 amino acids. Trimming removed 5 bases at V and 2 bases at J, with 14 bases between. CDR3 in amino acids: CASSPRDFHTDTQYF. CDR3 nucleotide sequence: TGTGCCAGCAGCCCAAGGGACTTCCACACAGATACGCAGTATTTT.

This chain joins TRBV4-3 and TRBJ2-2; TRBD1 agrees at 7 bases. The CDR3 loop spans 15 amino acids. CDR1 is LGHNA and CDR2 is YSLEER in the germline V gene. The trim removed 5 bases at V and 4 bases at J, leaving 7 bases unmatched. CDR3 sequence reads: CASSGSTGPTGELFF. The CDR3 DNA sequence: TGCGCCAGCAGCGGATCGACAGGGCCCACCGGGGAGCTGTTTTTT.

The rearrangement links TRBV24-1 to TRBJ2-1; D ambiguous. The V end was cut by 4 bases, the J end by 10 bases, with 7 bases between. This CDR3 comprises 11 residues. Per the germline V gene, CDR1 is KGHDR and CDR2 is SFDVKD. CDR3 loop: CATSDSTEQFF. Here the CDR3 DNA reads TGTGCCACCAGTGACTCGACAGAGCAGTTCTTC.

This rearrangement joins TRBV20-1 to TRBJ2-3; D uncertain. V was pared by 5 bases and J by 5 bases, with 14 bases between. In germline, CDR1 is DFQATT, CDR2 SNEGSKA (reference sequence). The CDR3 runs 13 residues. CDR3: CSASPLVGDTQYF. The CDR3 DNA reads TGCAGTGCTTCCCCCCTAGTGGGAGATACGCAGTATTTT.

The CDR3 region has the DNA TGTGCCAGCAGGCCAGGGACAGGGGGCGCCCAGAACTATGGCTACACCTTC. Translating it yields CASRPGTGGAQNYGYTF. The J gene is TRBJ1-2, the V gene TRBV7-9; 12 bases line up with TRBD1. Germline CDR1 is SEHNR and CDR2 is FQNEAQ (reference sequence). This CDR3 comprises 17 residues. J lost 2 bases, V lost 6 bases, and 10 bases had no gene match.

This clonotype was observed at least ten times. The chain combines TRBV5-1 with TRBJ2-1, with 8 bases matching TRBD2. J lost 7 bases, V lost 4 bases, and 10 bases had no gene match. The CDR3 totals 15 residues. CDR1 and CDR2 from the germline V gene are SGHRS and YFSETQ. CDR3 sequence: CASSPLPGGQNEQFF. The CDR3 nucleotides read TGCGCCAGCAGCCCGCTCCCGGGGGGGCAGAATGAGCAGTTCTTC.

This clonotype has more than one count but fewer than ten. This chain uses TRBV6-2 or TRBV6-3 with TRBJ2-2, with D hard to call. Trimming took 0 bases from V and 6 from J, leaving 17 bases between them. The CDR3 is made up of 17 amino acids. CDR1 and CDR2 (germline): MNHEY, SVGEGT. Here the CDR3 reads CASSYSKQPLRAGELFF. The CDR3, as DNA: TGTGCCAGCAGTTACTCGAAGCAGCCCCTTAGAGCCGGGGAGCTGTTTTTT.

The chain carries TRBV4-1 and TRBJ2-3, with D perhaps TRBD1 (8 bases). V lost 3 bases and J 4 bases, leaving 17 bases between the germline ends. CDR1 and CDR2 from the germline V gene are MGHRA and YSYEKL. This CDR3 is 16 amino acids long. CDR3 region: CASSHDYRGGSDTQYF. The DNA of the CDR3 is TGCGCCAGCAGCCATGATTACAGGGGGGGTTCAGATACGCAGTATTTT.

The chain carries TRBV6-2 or TRBV6-3 and TRBJ2-7, with D uncertain. V was shortened by 2 bases and J by 0 bases, with 5 bases between the two germline ends. The germline gives CDR1 MNHEY, CDR2 SVGEGT. The length of the CDR3 is 13 residues. CDR3 protein: CASSYGYSYEQYV. CDR3 nucleotide sequence: TGTGCCAGCAGTTACGGCTACTCCTACGAGCAGTACGTC.

V and J are TRBV20-1 and TRBJ2-4; tentatively, D is TRBD1 (6 bases). V lost 8 bases to trimming and J lost 6 bases, with 14 bases between them. CDR3 size: 12 residues. Germline V CDR1 and CDR2: DFQATT, SNEGSKA (reference sequence). CDR3 region: CSTGLGGNIQYF. The CDR3 nucleotides read TGCAGTACAGGGTTAGGCGGAAACATTCAGTACTTC.

This clonotype occurred a few times. The chain couples TRBV21-1 to TRBJ2-2; the table's D call, TRBD1, has no DNA check behind it. TRBV21-1 is termed a pseudogene. CDR3 size: 16 residues. The CDR3 reads CASSNRNRVNTGELFF. The CDR3 nucleotides are TGTGCCAGCAGCAATCGCAACCGGGTGAACACCGGGGAGCTGTTTTTT.

This clonotype was found many times. The chain uses TRBV12-3 or TRBV12-4 and TRBJ1-1, with 10 bases lining up with TRBD1. The V and J ends lost 6 bases and 9 bases, in that order; junction bases with no gene match: 7. The CDR3 spans 13 residues. The CDR3 protein is CASSPRQGAQAFF. The CDR3 bases are TGTGCCAGCAGCCCCAGACAGGGGGCGCAAGCTTTCTTT.

This clonotype occurred a few times. This rearrangement joins TRBV5-1 to TRBJ2-7, with TRBD2 matching over 10 bases. There are 15 residues in the CDR3. Germline V gene data show CDR1 as SGHRS and CDR2 as YFSETQ. With 4 bases clipped from V and 4 bases from J, the junction kept 8 bases outside the gene matches. The CDR3 spells CASSLGAGLAYEQYF. The CDR3 nucleotides read TGCGCCAGCAGCCTGGGGGCGGGACTAGCGTACGAGCAGTACTTC.